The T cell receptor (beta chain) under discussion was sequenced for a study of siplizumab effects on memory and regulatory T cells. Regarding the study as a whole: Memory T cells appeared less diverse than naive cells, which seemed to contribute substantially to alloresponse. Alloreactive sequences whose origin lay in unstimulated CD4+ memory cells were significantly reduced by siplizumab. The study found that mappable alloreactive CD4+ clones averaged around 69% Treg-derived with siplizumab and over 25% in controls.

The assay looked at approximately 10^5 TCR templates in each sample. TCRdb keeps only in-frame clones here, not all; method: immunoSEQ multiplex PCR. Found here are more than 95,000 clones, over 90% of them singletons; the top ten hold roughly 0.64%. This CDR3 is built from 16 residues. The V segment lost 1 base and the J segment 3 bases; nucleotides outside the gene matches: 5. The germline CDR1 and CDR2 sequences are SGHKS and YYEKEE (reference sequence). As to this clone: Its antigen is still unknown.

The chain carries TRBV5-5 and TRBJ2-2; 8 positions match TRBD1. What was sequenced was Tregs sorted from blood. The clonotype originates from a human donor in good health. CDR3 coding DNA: TGTGCCAGCAGCTTGAGGGCAGGGGGCGACACCGGGGAGCTGTTTTTT. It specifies CASSLRAGGDTGELFF.